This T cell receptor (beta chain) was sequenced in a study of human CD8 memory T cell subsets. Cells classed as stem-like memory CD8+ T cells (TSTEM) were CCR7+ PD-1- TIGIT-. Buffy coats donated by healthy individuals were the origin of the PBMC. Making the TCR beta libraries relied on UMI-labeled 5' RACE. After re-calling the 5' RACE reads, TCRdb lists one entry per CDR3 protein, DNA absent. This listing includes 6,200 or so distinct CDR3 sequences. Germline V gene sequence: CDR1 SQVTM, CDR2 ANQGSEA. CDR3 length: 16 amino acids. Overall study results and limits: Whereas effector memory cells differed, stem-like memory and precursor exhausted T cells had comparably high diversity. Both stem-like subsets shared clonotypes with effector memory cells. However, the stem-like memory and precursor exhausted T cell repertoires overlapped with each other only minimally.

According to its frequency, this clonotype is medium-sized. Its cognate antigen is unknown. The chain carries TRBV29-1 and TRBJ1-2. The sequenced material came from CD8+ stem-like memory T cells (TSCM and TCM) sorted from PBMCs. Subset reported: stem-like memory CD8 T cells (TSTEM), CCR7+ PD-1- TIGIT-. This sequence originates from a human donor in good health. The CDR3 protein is CSVEAAYSSTNYGYTF.